This T cell receptor beta chain is drawn from a study of graft-versus-host responses after intestinal transplantation. Study in general: Transplants were multivisceral, liver-intestinal, or isolated intestinal. Following induction with anti-thymocyte globulin, all recipients were given tacrolimus and steroids for two to three years.

As regards this clone: The antigen is not known.

Points from the study as a whole: Recipient marrow showed GvH clones, some seen first in ileum or blood.

The data were produced by immunoSEQ multiplex PCR, yet TCRdb's version contains in-frame clones alone and is incomplete. The table lists about 92,000 clones, around nine tenths of them singletons, with roughly 5.6% in the top ten. CDR1 and CDR2 from the germline V gene are GTSNPN and SVGIG (reference sequence). The CDR3 length is 15 residues. The ends were cut back, 2 bases at V and 2 bases at J, with 14 bases in the middle. The J gene is TRBJ2-3, the V gene TRBV30; D is ambiguous. The material was unstimulated CD8+ T cells sorted from spleen or lymph node cells, obtained before intestinal transplant. The TCR sequence derives from a human donor who received an intestinal transplant. The CDR3 spells CAWSIGLTNTDTQYF. The CDR3 DNA sequence: TGTGCCTGGAGTATTGGTCTAACCAACACAGATACGCAGTATTTT.